Listed here are 6 T cell receptor beta chains from one sample, sequenced in a study of OX40 agonist ivuxolimab in advanced cancers. The data were produced by immunoSEQ multiplex PCR, yet TCRdb's version contains in-frame clones alone and is incomplete. The profile shows 48,000 or so clones, about nine tenths of them singletons. The input for sequencing was CD4+ or CD8+ T cells sorted from blood, taken in a trial of the OX40 agonist ivuxolimab. These TCRs come from an adult with an advanced solid tumor such as melanoma, head and neck, liver or kidney cancer.

The J gene is TRBJ1-1, the V gene TRBV19, with 8 bases identical to TRBD1. Germline values: CDR1 LNHDA, CDR2 SQIVND (reference sequence). The V gene end was trimmed by 3 bases and the J gene end by 10 bases; junction bases not matched to a gene: 7. The CDR3 loop spans 13 amino acids. In DNA form, the CDR3 reads TGTGCCAGTAGTATCCTTGGACAGGGTACAGCTTTCTTT. Translated, it gives CASSILGQGTAFF.

The rearrangement uses TRBV5-1 and TRBJ1-5; D is possibly TRBD1 (6 bases). This CDR3 has 15 residues. Trimming shortened V by 3 bases and J by 1 base, and 11 bases separated the two germline ends. Germline lookup yields CDR1 SGHRS and CDR2 YFSETQ. As DNA, the CDR3 is TGCGCCAGCAGCTCCCTAGGGGGAAGCAATCAGCCCCAGCATTTT. Its protein product is CASSSLGGSNQPQHF.

This rearrangement joins TRBV14 to TRBJ1-2, with TRBD1 as a possible D gene (6 bases). The V end lost 1 base, the J end lost 0 bases, and 12 bases lay between the germline ends. The germline V gene encodes CDR1 SGHDN and CDR2 FVKESK. The CDR3 extends over 16 amino acids. CDR3 DNA sequence: TGTGCCAGCAGCCAAGTACGGGGGGCAGCTAACTATGGCTACACCTTC. Residues: CASSQVRGAANYGYTF.

The genes are TRBV27 and TRBJ1-2, with a possible D match to TRBD1 (5 bases). The CDR3 is 13 amino acids. V was pared by 3 bases and J by 3 bases, with 8 bases between. CDR1 and CDR2 from the germline V gene are MNHEY and SMNVEV (reference sequence). The CDR3 sequence is CASSFRDDYGYTF. CDR3 nucleotide sequence: TGTGCCAGCAGTTTCAGGGACGACTATGGCTACACCTTC.

The chain has TRBV19 and TRBJ1-5; D is undetermined. Germline values: CDR1 LNHDA, CDR2 SQIVND (reference sequence). The CDR3 runs 15 residues. V shed 9 bases and J shed 4 bases, with 19 bases lying between them. CDR3 in DNA: TGTGCCAGCCCACCCCAAGGGAGGGTGAATCAGCCCCAGCATTTT. This translates into CASPPQGRVNQPQHF.

The V call is TRBV4-1, the J call TRBJ1-1; TRBD1 might be the D (5 bases). In germline, CDR1 is MGHRA, CDR2 YSYEKL. V dropped 1 base and J dropped 0 bases, with 18 bases sitting between them. This CDR3 spans 18 amino acids. CDR3: CASSQGVGVGKLNTEAFF. CDR3 in DNA: TGCGCCAGCAGCCAAGGGGTAGGGGTAGGGAAGTTGAACACTGAAGCTTTCTTT.